What follows are 20 T cell receptor beta chains derived from one specimen sequenced in a study of blood T cell repertoires in COVID-19. Clones were read by immunoSEQ multiplex PCR, and TCRdb kept only the in-frame ones, dropping some. The sample holds 85,000 to 100,000 clones, just over 90% seen once. Sequenced sample: peripheral blood. The source of these receptors is a man aged 60-69 years with acute or convalescent COVID-19.

CDR3 in amino acids: CASSPRGQLGNTIYF. The CDR3, as DNA: TGTGCCAGCAGCCCCCGGGGACAGCTCGGAAACACCATATATTTT. The V gene is TRBV27, the J gene TRBJ1-3, with TRBD1 identical over 7 bases. Germline CDR1 and CDR2: MNHEY and SMNVEV (reference sequence). CDR3 size: 15 residues. V shed 6 bases, J shed 4 bases, and the junction held 9 bases outside the gene matches.

V and J are TRBV27 and TRBJ1-2, with 11 bases identical to TRBD1. CDR1 is MNHEY, CDR2 SMNVEV, per germline (reference sequence). This CDR3 is 14 amino acids long. V was pared by 6 bases and J by 6 bases, with 6 bases of the junction left unmatched. CDR3 protein: CASSLDRGQHGYTF. CDR3 bases: TGTGCCAGCAGCCTGGACAGGGGGCAGCATGGCTACACCTTC.

The chain recombines TRBV27 with TRBJ1-2, with a possible D match to TRBD1 (6 bases). Germline assignment: CDR1 MNHEY and CDR2 SMNVEV (reference sequence). Trimming removed 5 bases from V and 8 bases from J, with 18 bases in between. This CDR3 is built from 14 residues. DNA for the CDR3: TGTGCCAGCAGTGGCTGGGACATCTCTGGGGGCTACACCTTC. This codes for CASSGWDISGGYTF.

V and J are TRBV19 and TRBJ1-5, with unresolved D. V was trimmed by 0 bases and J by 7 bases, leaving 7 bases between them. CDR1 and CDR2 (germline): LNHDA, SQIVND (reference sequence). The CDR3 loop spans 13 amino acids. The CDR3 DNA sequence: TGTGCCAGTAGTATAGAGGAGAGGCAGCCCCAGCATTTT. This codes for CASSIEERQPQHF.

The CDR3 sequence is CASSLDGQGGTYNSPLHF. The CDR3 DNA follows: TGTGCCAGCAGCTTGGACGGACAGGGCGGAACCTATAATTCACCCCTCCACTTT. The V call is TRBV5-4, the J call TRBJ1-6; 8 positions agree with TRBD1. Germline assignment: CDR1 SGHNT and CDR2 YYREEE (reference sequence). The CDR3 has 18 residues. The trim removed 0 bases at V and 2 bases at J, leaving 7 bases unmatched.

The chain employs TRBV3-1 (or the pseudogene TRBV3-2) and TRBJ2-5, with 14 nucleotides matching TRBD2. V gave up 4 bases and J gave up 4 bases; unmatched junction bases: 5. CDR1 and CDR2 (germline): LGHDT, YNNKEL (reference sequence). The CDR3 consists of 16 residues. The CDR3 DNA is TGTGCCAGCAGCCCGGGACTAGCGGGGGTAGGAGAGACCCAGTACTTC. Protein: CASSPGLAGVGETQYF.

V gene TRBV6-5 combines with J gene TRBJ1-1, with D possibly TRBD1 on 5 matching bases. V was pared by 0 bases and J by 1 base, with 6 bases between. The CDR3 consists of 14 residues. Germline CDR1 reads MNHEY; CDR2 reads SVGAGI. CDR3 sequence (DNA): TGTGCCAGCAGTTACTCGGGGCGGAACACTGAAGCTTTCTTT. Translated: CASSYSGRNTEAFF.

This clone has a handful of counts. The chain has TRBV3-1 (or the pseudogene TRBV3-2) and TRBJ2-3, with a tentative D call TRBD2 (6 bases). Trimming left V 0 bases short and J 10 bases short, with 17 bases between. Germline V gives CDR1 LGHDT, CDR2 YNNKEL (reference sequence). CDR3 length equals 15 residues. The CDR3 loop is CASSQDRGRPFPQYF. The CDR3 bases are TGTGCCAGCAGCCAAGATCGGGGGAGACCTTTTCCGCAGTATTTT.

This clone was observed a single time. V usage is TRBV19 and J usage is TRBJ1-5; 9 bases agree with TRBD1. The ends lost 5 bases at V and 3 bases at J; junction bases unmatched: 14. Germline assignment: CDR1 LNHDA and CDR2 SQIVND (reference sequence). The CDR3 totals 18 residues. The chain's CDR3 is CASSARTGDGVFNQPQHF. Written as DNA, the CDR3 is TGTGCCAGTAGTGCTCGGACAGGGGATGGGGTCTTCAATCAGCCCCAGCATTTT. The full variable domain, with the rest looked up from reference TRBV19 and TRBJ1-5, is DGGITQSPKYLFRKEGQNVTLSCEQNLNHDAMYWYRQDPGQGLRLIYYSQIVNDFQKGDIAEGYSVSREKKESFPLTVTSAQKNPTAFYLCASSARTGDGVFNQPQHFGDGTRLSIL.

This chain connects TRBV10-3 to TRBJ1-3; TRBD1 might be the D (5 bases). V lost 0 bases, J lost 2 bases, and 11 bases lay in between. Per the germline V gene, CDR1 is ENHRY and CDR2 is SYGVKD. The CDR3 is 16 residues long. Here the CDR3 DNA reads TGTGCCATCAGTGAGTCGCCGGGGGGACCTGGAAACACCATATATTTT. Residues: CAISESPGGPGNTIYF.

The rearrangement links TRBV29-1 to TRBJ1-1; D is perhaps TRBD1 (6 bases). The germline V gene encodes CDR1 SQVTM and CDR2 ANQGSEA. CDR3 length: 12 amino acids. Between the trimmed V and J ends, which lost 7 bases and 4 bases, there was a span of 13 bases. This chain's CDR3 is CSAYRVPTEAFF. CDR3 sequence (DNA): TGCAGCGCCTACAGGGTCCCCACTGAAGCTTTCTTT.

This sequence joins TRBV2 and TRBJ2-5, with a weak D call TRBD2 (5 bases). This CDR3 spans 14 amino acids. In germline, CDR1 is SNHLY, CDR2 FYNNEI. Trimming pared 6 bases from V and 6 bases from J, leaving 17 bases between. CDR3 DNA: TGTGCCAGCAGCTTGGAGGAGGCTGTAAAGACCCAGTACTTC. The encoded protein is CASSLEEAVKTQYF.

This clone was seen more than once but under ten times. V usage is TRBV19 and J usage is TRBJ2-3, with TRBD2 matching over 7 bases. V was clipped by 1 base and J by 2 bases; unmatched bases: 6. The CDR3 extends over 16 amino acids. In germline, CDR1 is LNHDA, CDR2 SQIVND (reference sequence). The chain's CDR3 is CASSIVVAGPTDTQYF. The CDR3 DNA is TGTGCCAGTAGTATAGTGGTAGCGGGCCCCACAGATACGCAGTATTTT.

V and J are TRBV27 and TRBJ2-1, with D maybe TRBD1 (6 bases). Between the trimmed V and J ends, which lost 5 bases and 2 bases, there was a span of 16 bases. The CDR3 runs to 16 residues. From germline, CDR1 is MNHEY and CDR2 SMNVEV (reference sequence). As DNA, the CDR3 is TGTGCCAGCAGTCCTACAGGGTTTGTCGCCTACAATGAGCAGTTCTTC. As protein: CASSPTGFVAYNEQFF.

With respect to this clone: Within the sample, other DNA sequences also encode this same CDR3. The chain has TRBV7-9 and TRBJ2-5, with TRBD2 identical over 11 bases. The CDR3 is 15 amino acids. V trimming: 5 bases; J trimming: 2 bases; junction bases outside the gene matches: 4. Germline V gene sequence: CDR1 SEHNR, CDR2 FQNEAQ (reference sequence). The CDR3 nucleotides read TGTGCCAGCAGCCCGCTAGCGGGGGGTCAAGAGACCCAGTACTTC. Translated, it gives CASSPLAGGQETQYF. Full variable domain (missing parts from reference TRBV7-9 and TRBJ2-5): DTGVSQNPRHKITKRGQNVTFRCDPISEHNRLYWYRQTLGQGPEFLTYFQNEAQLEKSRLLSDRFSAERPKGSFSTLEIQRTEQGDSAMYLCASSPLAGGQETQYFGPGTRLLVL.

This chain uses TRBV6-1 with TRBJ1-5; D perhaps matches TRBD1 (6 bases). Germline CDR1 and CDR2: MNHNS and SASEGT. This CDR3 comprises 14 residues. Deletions cut 3 bases from V and 4 bases from J, with 10 bases between. As DNA, the CDR3 is TGTGCCAGCAGTGATGGGGGCGGTAATCAGCCCCAGCATTTT. Protein: CASSDGGGNQPQHF.

The genes are TRBV6-5 and TRBJ1-1; 8 bases match TRBD1. The germline V gene has CDR1 MNHEY and CDR2 SVGAGI. The CDR3 runs to 14 residues. The J segment lost 5 bases and the V segment lost 7 bases, leaving 9 bases of the junction unmatched. CDR3 amino acids: CASTTDRGRTEAFF. Written as DNA, the CDR3 is TGTGCCAGCACAACCGACAGGGGCCGGACTGAAGCTTTCTTT.

The chain links TRBV18 to TRBJ1-5; 8 nucleotides match TRBD1. The CDR3 covers 15 residues. J was trimmed by 5 bases and V by 0 bases; bases with no gene match: 3. Looked up from germline, CDR1 is KGHSH and CDR2 is LQKENI. The CDR3 coding sequence is TGTGCCAGCTCACCACCGGGGACAGGTCATCAGCCCCAGCATTTT. Protein sequence: CASSPPGTGHQPQHF.

This chain connects TRBV19 to TRBJ1-2; the match to TRBD1 covers 7 bases. The CDR3 runs to 13 residues. V was clipped by 5 bases and J by 5 bases; unmatched bases: 5. Germline V gives CDR1 LNHDA, CDR2 SQIVND (reference sequence). The CDR3 DNA sequence: TGTGCCAGTAGTGTTGACAGGGATTATGGCTACACCTTC. It is translated as CASSVDRDYGYTF.

The V and J genes are TRBV7-2 and TRBJ1-2; the D is unclear. CDR3 size: 14 residues. V shed 5 bases and J shed 0 bases, with 10 bases lying between them. Germline-derived CDR1 and CDR2 are SGHTA and FQGNSA. CDR3 sequence: CASSLEGSNYGYTF. For the CDR3, the DNA is TGTGCCAGCAGCCTGGAGGGCTCTAACTATGGCTACACCTTC.